A selection of T cell receptor beta chains follows, all from one sample in a study of blood T cell repertoires in COVID-19. The protocol was immunoSEQ multiplex PCR, while the TCRdb copy is restricted to in-frame clones and leaves out a portion. The sample holds approximately 130,000 clones, around 83% seen once. Material for sequencing was peripheral blood. The receptors stem from a human donor in a cohort sampled during active COVID-19. CDR3s include the opening cysteine and the closing phenylalanine or tryptophan. The order of the fields is clone size, V gene, J gene, D gene, CDR3 protein, CDR3 DNA. D genes are given only for firm matches. Rows give clone size only sometimes, using once, few, many, or a class for an expanded clone.

abundance: once; v_gene: TRBV5-4; j_gene: TRBJ2-3; d_gene: -; CDR3aa: CASSLRRGVLDTQYF; CDR3nt: TGTGCCAGCAGCTTACGGCGTGGAGTCTTGGATACGCAGTATTTT
abundance: -; v_gene: TRBV27; j_gene: TRBJ2-2; d_gene: -; CDR3aa: CASTRSFTGELFF; CDR3nt: TGTGCCAGCACGCGGAGCTTCACCGGGGAGCTGTTTTTT
abundance: few; v_gene: TRBV9; j_gene: TRBJ2-3; d_gene: -; CDR3aa: CASSVVEGYTQYF; CDR3nt: TGTGCCAGCAGCGTAGTGGAGGGATATACGCAGTATTTT
abundance: -; v_gene: TRBV19; j_gene: TRBJ2-1; d_gene: TRBD2; CDR3aa: CASSNRLAGGSSEQFF; CDR3nt: TGTGCCAGTAGTAATCGACTAGCGGGAGGGTCTAGTGAGCAGTTCTTC
abundance: -; v_gene: TRBV27; j_gene: TRBJ1-6; d_gene: TRBD1; CDR3aa: CASSPLRTGGFPSRPLHF; CDR3nt: TGTGCCAGCAGCCCCCTTAGGACAGGGGGGTTCCCGAGCCGTCCACTCCACTTT
abundance: -; v_gene: TRBV5-1; j_gene: TRBJ2-5; d_gene: TRBD1; CDR3aa: CASSRRPTGQVKETQYF; CDR3nt: TGCGCCAGCAGCCGACGACCCACGGGACAGGTTAAAGAGACCCAGTACTTC
abundance: -; v_gene: TRBV2; j_gene: TRBJ1-2; d_gene: -; CDR3aa: CARQVVFGYTF; CDR3nt: TGTGCCAGACAGGTCGTTTTTGGCTACACCTTC
abundance: -; v_gene: TRBV7-2; j_gene: TRBJ2-2; d_gene: -; CDR3aa: CASSGGQFTGELFF; CDR3nt: TGTGCCAGCAGCGGCGGACAGTTTACCGGGGAGCTGTTTTTT
abundance: -; v_gene: TRBV5-1; j_gene: TRBJ1-1; d_gene: -; CDR3aa: CASSLGDRSSEAFF; CDR3nt: TGCGCCAGCAGCTTGGGAGACAGATCATCTGAAGCTTTCTTT
abundance: -; v_gene: TRBV5-1; j_gene: TRBJ2-2; d_gene: -; CDR3aa: CASSPYQRDTGELFF; CDR3nt: TGCGCCAGCAGCCCCTACCAGAGGGATACCGGGGAGCTGTTTTTT
abundance: -; v_gene: TRBV30; j_gene: TRBJ2-3; d_gene: -; CDR3aa: CAWTKGMGGTDTQYF; CDR3nt: TGTGCCTGGACCAAGGGGATGGGTGGCACAGATACGCAGTATTTT
abundance: -; v_gene: TRBV9; j_gene: TRBJ1-2; d_gene: -; CDR3aa: CASSGGYNYGYTF; CDR3nt: TGTGCCAGCAGCGGAGGATACAACTATGGCTACACCTTC
abundance: -; v_gene: TRBV2; j_gene: TRBJ2-1; d_gene: TRBD2; CDR3aa: CASSELAGAAEQFF; CDR3nt: TGTGCCAGCAGTGAACTAGCGGGAGCCGCTGAGCAGTTCTTC
abundance: -; v_gene: TRBV11-3; j_gene: TRBJ2-3; d_gene: TRBD2; CDR3aa: CASNQLAEATDTQYF; CDR3nt: TGTGCCAGCAACCAACTAGCGGAGGCCACAGATACGCAGTATTTT
abundance: -; v_gene: TRBV2; j_gene: TRBJ1-5; d_gene: -; CDR3aa: CASSPIKGLQENQPQHF; CDR3nt: TGTGCCAGCAGCCCTATTAAGGGACTGCAGGAGAATCAGCCCCAGCATTTT
abundance: -; v_gene: TRBV2; j_gene: TRBJ1-1; d_gene: -; CDR3aa: CASSSDTKMNTEAFF; CDR3nt: TGTGCCAGCAGTTCCGACACGAAAATGAACACTGAAGCTTTCTTT
abundance: once; v_gene: TRBV5-1; j_gene: TRBJ2-3; d_gene: TRBD2; CDR3aa: CASSLLAGLADTQYF; CDR3nt: TGCGCCAGCAGCCTACTAGCGGGCCTCGCAGATACGCAGTATTTT
abundance: -; v_gene: TRBV5-7; j_gene: TRBJ2-3; d_gene: TRBD2; CDR3aa: CARALTSGSADTQYF; CDR3nt: TGTGCCAGAGCCCTTACTAGCGGGAGCGCAGATACGCAGTATTTT
abundance: -; v_gene: TRBV7-2; j_gene: TRBJ1-2; d_gene: TRBD1; CDR3aa: CASSARQGSPYGYTF; CDR3nt: TGTGCCAGCAGCGCAAGACAGGGTTCCCCCTATGGCTACACCTTC
abundance: -; v_gene: TRBV6-5; j_gene: TRBJ1-2; d_gene: -; CDR3aa: CASGAGWDYGYTF; CDR3nt: TGTGCCAGCGGGGCAGGGTGGGACTATGGCTACACCTTC
abundance: -; v_gene: TRBV5-6; j_gene: TRBJ2-1; d_gene: -; CDR3aa: CASSLAPLGNNEQFF; CDR3nt: TGTGCCAGCAGCTTGGCTCCCCTAGGAAACAATGAGCAGTTCTTC
abundance: -; v_gene: TRBV11-2; j_gene: TRBJ1-1; d_gene: TRBD1; CDR3aa: CASSSSRGTEAFF; CDR3nt: TGTGCCAGCAGCTCCTCCAGGGGGACTGAAGCTTTCTTT
abundance: once; v_gene: TRBV5-1; j_gene: TRBJ2-5; d_gene: TRBD2; CDR3aa: CASSFRDPGRETQYF; CDR3nt: TGCGCCAGCAGCTTTCGGGATCCCGGGAGGGAGACCCAGTACTTC